Below, one TCR beta chain is given with its context. In the original processing: Reference gene primers were amplified, and this amplification served to estimate nucleated cell counts. The table came from immunoSEQ multiplex PCR; TCRdb's copy has only in-frame clones and leaves some out. That table is the source of V, J and clone size, and D and trimming were worked out from the DNA. The table has 35,000 to 50,000 clones, 70% to 85% seen once. This specimen belongs to a study of blood T cell repertoires in COVID-19. Study information: Material from acute and convalescent COVID-19 was sourced from the United States, Italy and Spain. T cells, B-cell-depleted T cells, or PBMCs supplied cDNA or gDNA.

Germline V CDR1 and CDR2: MNHNS, SASEGT. Germline trimming cut 3 bases from V and 5 bases from J; bases unmatched to any gene: 5. The CDR3 spans 15 residues. The sequence derives from a human donor in a cohort sampled during active COVID-19. The sample taken for sequencing was peripheral blood. The V and J genes are TRBV6-1 and TRBJ2-2, with 8 bases that match TRBD1. This CDR3 is CASSDRGLGTGELFF. The CDR3 region has the DNA TGTGCCAGCAGTGACAGGGGGCTGGGAACCGGGGAGCTGTTTTTT.